The 20 T cell receptor beta chains below come from one sample, sequenced in a study of T cell clones after liver transplantation. Profiling relied on immunoSEQ multiplex PCR, and the TCRdb table lists in-frame clones only, not all of them. The sample contains tens of thousands of clones, approximately 87% of which appear only once. This material consisted of CD4+ T cells from blood, taken at the 22-month timepoint. These receptors originate from a human patient who received a liver transplant. Some of the T cells may derive from the graft donor.

The chain carries TRBV30 and TRBJ2-7; D may be TRBD1 (5 bases). V was shortened by 3 bases and J by 4 bases, with 10 bases between the two germline ends. Germline assignment: CDR1 GTSNPN and CDR2 SVGIG (reference sequence). The CDR3 runs to 12 residues. CDR3 nucleotide sequence: TGTGCCTGGAGGCGACAGATATACGAGCAGTACTTC. The encoded protein is CAWRRQIYEQYF.

The rearrangement uses TRBV28 and TRBJ2-5; 7 bases align to TRBD2. The V gene's germline CDR1 is MDHEN and CDR2 SYDVKM. The CDR3 sequence is 17 residues long. With V trimmed by 1 base and J by 4 bases, 12 bases remained unmatched. The CDR3 is CASSLLRGGGGGETQYF. The CDR3 DNA sequence: TGTGCCAGCAGTTTATTAAGAGGCGGTGGGGGGGGAGAGACCCAGTACTTC.

The V and J genes are TRBV14 and TRBJ2-1; D may match TRBD1 or TRBD2 (5 bases each). The CDR3 is 15 residues long. The V end lost 8 bases, the J end lost 5 bases, and 19 bases lay between the germline ends. In germline, CDR1 is SGHDN, CDR2 FVKESK. The CDR3 loop is CASGDATTSNNEQFF. For the CDR3, the DNA is TGTGCCAGCGGGGACGCAACGACGAGCAACAATGAGCAGTTCTTC.

The V call is TRBV5-4, the J call TRBJ2-5, with D perhaps TRBD1 or TRBD2 (5 bases each). V gave up 4 bases and J gave up 3 bases, with 13 bases separating them. The CDR3 contains 14 residues. CDR1 is SGHNT and CDR2 is YYREEE in the germline V gene (reference sequence). CDR3 loop: CASSRPGREETQYF. The CDR3 DNA reads TGTGCCAGCAGCCGACCGGGACGAGAAGAGACCCAGTACTTC. The full variable domain, rest sourced from reference TRBV5-4 and TRBJ2-5, is ETGVTQSPTHLIKTRGQQVTLRCSSQSGHNTVSWYQQALGQGPQFIFQYYREEENGRGNFPPRFSGLQFPNYSSELNVNALELDDSALYLCASSRPGREETQYFGPGTRLLVL.

The chain has TRBV5-8 and TRBJ2-2; possible D gene TRBD2, 5 bases. Germline values: CDR1 SGHTS, CDR2 YDEGEE. CDR3 size: 14 residues. V was trimmed by 6 bases and J by 1 base, leaving 10 bases between them. This CDR3 is CASTKLGNTGELFF. The DNA for the CDR3 is TGTGCCAGCACAAAACTAGGGAACACCGGGGAGCTGTTTTTT.

This sequence joins TRBV28 and TRBJ1-5; D not certain. Trimming took off 6 bases at V and 7 bases at J, with 16 bases between the two ends. CDR3 length equals 14 residues. Germline CDR1 MDHEN, CDR2 SYDVKM. The CDR3 bases are TGTGCCAGCAGCCCAGCTCTCGATGGGCAGCCCCAGCATTTT. The encoded protein is CASSPALDGQPQHF.

The chain joins TRBV27 to TRBJ2-2; D unresolved. Germline V gene lookup returns CDR1 MNHEY and CDR2 SMNVEV (reference sequence). V was cut by 7 bases and J by 6 bases, with 15 bases left in between. The CDR3 consists of 14 residues. The CDR3 sequence: CASTPIYPSGELFF. In nucleotides, the CDR3 is TGTGCCAGCACCCCCATATACCCGTCCGGGGAGCTGTTTTTT.

V is TRBV6-1 and J is TRBJ1-2, with a tentative D call TRBD1 (6 bases). The V and J ends lost 6 bases and 7 bases respectively, with 18 bases between them. Germline CDR1 MNHNS, CDR2 SASEGT. The length of the CDR3 is 14 residues. The CDR3 protein is CASSELGQFSGYTF. DNA of the CDR3: TGTGCCAGCAGCGAGCTGGGACAATTTTCTGGCTACACCTTC.

A note on this clone: Different DNA sequences within this sample yield the same CDR3. The J gene is TRBJ1-1, the V gene TRBV4-1; D remains unclear. The V gene lost 0 bases and the J gene lost 1 base, with 6 bases spanning the gap. This CDR3 has 14 amino acids. The V gene's germline CDR1 is MGHRA and CDR2 YSYEKL. CDR3 DNA sequence: TGCGCCAGCAGCCAAGAACGGAGGAACACTGAAGCTTTCTTT. Translation: CASSQERRNTEAFF.

In its sample, this clone was seen a few times. The rearrangement links TRBV2 to TRBJ2-1; perhaps D is TRBD1 or TRBD2 (5 bases each). The CDR3 length is 15 residues. Germline V gives CDR1 SNHLY, CDR2 FYNNEI. Trimming stripped 6 bases from V and 0 bases from J, with 12 bases between. CDR3 DNA sequence: TGTGCCAGCAGGAGAGTTGGGGGCTCCTACAATGAGCAGTTCTTC. This codes for CASRRVGGSYNEQFF.

In its sample, this clone was seen once. The chain joins TRBV19 to TRBJ1-5; D is perhaps TRBD1 (5 bases). CDR3 size: 16 residues. The ends were cut back, 8 bases at V and 3 bases at J, with 20 bases in the middle. Germline CDR1 LNHDA, CDR2 SQIVND (reference sequence). The chain's CDR3 is CASGAAGRATNQPQHF. The CDR3, as DNA: TGTGCCAGTGGGGCGGCAGGCAGGGCAACCAATCAGCCCCAGCATTTT.

The chain is built from TRBV27 and TRBJ2-5; TRBD2 matches 13 bases. Germline values: CDR1 MNHEY, CDR2 SMNVEV (reference sequence). The V segment lost 1 base and the J segment 5 bases; nucleotides outside the gene matches: 7. This CDR3 is built from 17 residues. The DNA for the CDR3 is TGTGCCAGCAGTTTATTGACTAGCGGGAGGCGTATCGAGACCCAGTACTTC. Translating it yields CASSLLTSGRRIETQYF.

J is TRBJ2-5 and V is TRBV6-5; D could derive from TRBD1 or TRBD2 (5 bases each). The V end lost 8 bases, the J end lost 4 bases, and 14 bases lay between the germline ends. The CDR3 consists of 13 residues. Germline loops: CDR1 MNHEY, CDR2 SVGAGI. CDR3 sequence: CASLMPGTETQYF. The CDR3 nucleotides are TGTGCCAGCTTGATGCCAGGGACAGAGACCCAGTACTTC.

The chain combines TRBV18 with TRBJ1-4; D is unresolved. This CDR3 is built from 15 residues. With 3 bases removed from V and 5 bases from J, the gap between germline ends came to 13 bases. CDR1 is KGHSH and CDR2 is LQKENI in the germline V gene. CDR3 DNA: TGTGCCAGCTCACCCCTCCCCCGAGTGAATGAAAAACTGTTTTTT. Translating gives CASSPLPRVNEKLFF.

The chain uses TRBV29-1 and TRBJ2-5, with D maybe TRBD1 (7 bases). The germline V gene has CDR1 SQVTM and CDR2 ANQGSEA. CDR3 length equals 12 residues. With 5 bases removed from V and 1 base from J, the gap between germline ends came to 8 bases. The CDR3 DNA reads TGCAGCGTTCAGGGGGGCCAAGAGACCCAGTACTTC. Its translation: CSVQGGQETQYF.

The rearrangement links TRBV4-3 to TRBJ1-4; 7 bases are a match to TRBD1. This CDR3 spans 15 amino acids. V lost 0 bases, J lost 8 bases, and 6 bases stayed unmatched. Per the germline V gene, CDR1 is LGHNA and CDR2 is YSLEER. The CDR3 DNA reads TGCGCCAGCAGCCAAGACCACAGGGGTTGGGAAAAACTGTTTTTT. Its translation: CASSQDHRGWEKLFF.

The chain joins TRBV10-2 to TRBJ1-2, with D possibly matching TRBD1 (5 bases). V lost 10 bases and J lost 4, with 16 bases in between. The CDR3 has 13 residues. CDR1 WSHSY and CDR2 SAAADI come from the germline V gene. The CDR3 here is CATTPGDGYGYTF. The DNA for the CDR3 is TGCGCCACCACTCCCGGGGACGGCTATGGCTACACCTTC.

V gene TRBV2 combines with J gene TRBJ2-7, with D possibly being TRBD2 (5 bases). Trimming took off 4 bases at V and 4 bases at J, with 17 bases between the two ends. In germline, CDR1 is SNHLY, CDR2 FYNNEI. The CDR3 is 15 residues long. CDR3 DNA sequence: TGTGCCAGCAGTGCTTGGGCAGGAGGACTTTACGAGCAGTACTTC. As protein: CASSAWAGGLYEQYF.

This chain uses TRBV6-5 with TRBJ1-2; no clear D gene. This CDR3 has 15 amino acids. Trimming took off 5 bases at V and 3 bases at J, with 16 bases between the two ends. CDR1 MNHEY and CDR2 SVGAGI come from the germline V gene. The DNA for the CDR3 is TGTGCCAGCAGTGTAAGGAGACCGCAGGACTATGGCTACACCTTC. It codes for CASSVRRPQDYGYTF.

This chain links TRBV5-1 with TRBJ2-1, with D unresolved. There are 14 residues in the CDR3. The germline CDR1 and CDR2 sequences are SGHRS and YFSETQ. Trimming took off 4 bases at V and 9 bases at J, with 17 bases between the two ends. CDR3 in amino acids: CASSLGTTRSEQFF. The CDR3 region has the DNA TGCGCCAGCAGCCTTGGTACGACTCGGAGTGAGCAGTTCTTC.